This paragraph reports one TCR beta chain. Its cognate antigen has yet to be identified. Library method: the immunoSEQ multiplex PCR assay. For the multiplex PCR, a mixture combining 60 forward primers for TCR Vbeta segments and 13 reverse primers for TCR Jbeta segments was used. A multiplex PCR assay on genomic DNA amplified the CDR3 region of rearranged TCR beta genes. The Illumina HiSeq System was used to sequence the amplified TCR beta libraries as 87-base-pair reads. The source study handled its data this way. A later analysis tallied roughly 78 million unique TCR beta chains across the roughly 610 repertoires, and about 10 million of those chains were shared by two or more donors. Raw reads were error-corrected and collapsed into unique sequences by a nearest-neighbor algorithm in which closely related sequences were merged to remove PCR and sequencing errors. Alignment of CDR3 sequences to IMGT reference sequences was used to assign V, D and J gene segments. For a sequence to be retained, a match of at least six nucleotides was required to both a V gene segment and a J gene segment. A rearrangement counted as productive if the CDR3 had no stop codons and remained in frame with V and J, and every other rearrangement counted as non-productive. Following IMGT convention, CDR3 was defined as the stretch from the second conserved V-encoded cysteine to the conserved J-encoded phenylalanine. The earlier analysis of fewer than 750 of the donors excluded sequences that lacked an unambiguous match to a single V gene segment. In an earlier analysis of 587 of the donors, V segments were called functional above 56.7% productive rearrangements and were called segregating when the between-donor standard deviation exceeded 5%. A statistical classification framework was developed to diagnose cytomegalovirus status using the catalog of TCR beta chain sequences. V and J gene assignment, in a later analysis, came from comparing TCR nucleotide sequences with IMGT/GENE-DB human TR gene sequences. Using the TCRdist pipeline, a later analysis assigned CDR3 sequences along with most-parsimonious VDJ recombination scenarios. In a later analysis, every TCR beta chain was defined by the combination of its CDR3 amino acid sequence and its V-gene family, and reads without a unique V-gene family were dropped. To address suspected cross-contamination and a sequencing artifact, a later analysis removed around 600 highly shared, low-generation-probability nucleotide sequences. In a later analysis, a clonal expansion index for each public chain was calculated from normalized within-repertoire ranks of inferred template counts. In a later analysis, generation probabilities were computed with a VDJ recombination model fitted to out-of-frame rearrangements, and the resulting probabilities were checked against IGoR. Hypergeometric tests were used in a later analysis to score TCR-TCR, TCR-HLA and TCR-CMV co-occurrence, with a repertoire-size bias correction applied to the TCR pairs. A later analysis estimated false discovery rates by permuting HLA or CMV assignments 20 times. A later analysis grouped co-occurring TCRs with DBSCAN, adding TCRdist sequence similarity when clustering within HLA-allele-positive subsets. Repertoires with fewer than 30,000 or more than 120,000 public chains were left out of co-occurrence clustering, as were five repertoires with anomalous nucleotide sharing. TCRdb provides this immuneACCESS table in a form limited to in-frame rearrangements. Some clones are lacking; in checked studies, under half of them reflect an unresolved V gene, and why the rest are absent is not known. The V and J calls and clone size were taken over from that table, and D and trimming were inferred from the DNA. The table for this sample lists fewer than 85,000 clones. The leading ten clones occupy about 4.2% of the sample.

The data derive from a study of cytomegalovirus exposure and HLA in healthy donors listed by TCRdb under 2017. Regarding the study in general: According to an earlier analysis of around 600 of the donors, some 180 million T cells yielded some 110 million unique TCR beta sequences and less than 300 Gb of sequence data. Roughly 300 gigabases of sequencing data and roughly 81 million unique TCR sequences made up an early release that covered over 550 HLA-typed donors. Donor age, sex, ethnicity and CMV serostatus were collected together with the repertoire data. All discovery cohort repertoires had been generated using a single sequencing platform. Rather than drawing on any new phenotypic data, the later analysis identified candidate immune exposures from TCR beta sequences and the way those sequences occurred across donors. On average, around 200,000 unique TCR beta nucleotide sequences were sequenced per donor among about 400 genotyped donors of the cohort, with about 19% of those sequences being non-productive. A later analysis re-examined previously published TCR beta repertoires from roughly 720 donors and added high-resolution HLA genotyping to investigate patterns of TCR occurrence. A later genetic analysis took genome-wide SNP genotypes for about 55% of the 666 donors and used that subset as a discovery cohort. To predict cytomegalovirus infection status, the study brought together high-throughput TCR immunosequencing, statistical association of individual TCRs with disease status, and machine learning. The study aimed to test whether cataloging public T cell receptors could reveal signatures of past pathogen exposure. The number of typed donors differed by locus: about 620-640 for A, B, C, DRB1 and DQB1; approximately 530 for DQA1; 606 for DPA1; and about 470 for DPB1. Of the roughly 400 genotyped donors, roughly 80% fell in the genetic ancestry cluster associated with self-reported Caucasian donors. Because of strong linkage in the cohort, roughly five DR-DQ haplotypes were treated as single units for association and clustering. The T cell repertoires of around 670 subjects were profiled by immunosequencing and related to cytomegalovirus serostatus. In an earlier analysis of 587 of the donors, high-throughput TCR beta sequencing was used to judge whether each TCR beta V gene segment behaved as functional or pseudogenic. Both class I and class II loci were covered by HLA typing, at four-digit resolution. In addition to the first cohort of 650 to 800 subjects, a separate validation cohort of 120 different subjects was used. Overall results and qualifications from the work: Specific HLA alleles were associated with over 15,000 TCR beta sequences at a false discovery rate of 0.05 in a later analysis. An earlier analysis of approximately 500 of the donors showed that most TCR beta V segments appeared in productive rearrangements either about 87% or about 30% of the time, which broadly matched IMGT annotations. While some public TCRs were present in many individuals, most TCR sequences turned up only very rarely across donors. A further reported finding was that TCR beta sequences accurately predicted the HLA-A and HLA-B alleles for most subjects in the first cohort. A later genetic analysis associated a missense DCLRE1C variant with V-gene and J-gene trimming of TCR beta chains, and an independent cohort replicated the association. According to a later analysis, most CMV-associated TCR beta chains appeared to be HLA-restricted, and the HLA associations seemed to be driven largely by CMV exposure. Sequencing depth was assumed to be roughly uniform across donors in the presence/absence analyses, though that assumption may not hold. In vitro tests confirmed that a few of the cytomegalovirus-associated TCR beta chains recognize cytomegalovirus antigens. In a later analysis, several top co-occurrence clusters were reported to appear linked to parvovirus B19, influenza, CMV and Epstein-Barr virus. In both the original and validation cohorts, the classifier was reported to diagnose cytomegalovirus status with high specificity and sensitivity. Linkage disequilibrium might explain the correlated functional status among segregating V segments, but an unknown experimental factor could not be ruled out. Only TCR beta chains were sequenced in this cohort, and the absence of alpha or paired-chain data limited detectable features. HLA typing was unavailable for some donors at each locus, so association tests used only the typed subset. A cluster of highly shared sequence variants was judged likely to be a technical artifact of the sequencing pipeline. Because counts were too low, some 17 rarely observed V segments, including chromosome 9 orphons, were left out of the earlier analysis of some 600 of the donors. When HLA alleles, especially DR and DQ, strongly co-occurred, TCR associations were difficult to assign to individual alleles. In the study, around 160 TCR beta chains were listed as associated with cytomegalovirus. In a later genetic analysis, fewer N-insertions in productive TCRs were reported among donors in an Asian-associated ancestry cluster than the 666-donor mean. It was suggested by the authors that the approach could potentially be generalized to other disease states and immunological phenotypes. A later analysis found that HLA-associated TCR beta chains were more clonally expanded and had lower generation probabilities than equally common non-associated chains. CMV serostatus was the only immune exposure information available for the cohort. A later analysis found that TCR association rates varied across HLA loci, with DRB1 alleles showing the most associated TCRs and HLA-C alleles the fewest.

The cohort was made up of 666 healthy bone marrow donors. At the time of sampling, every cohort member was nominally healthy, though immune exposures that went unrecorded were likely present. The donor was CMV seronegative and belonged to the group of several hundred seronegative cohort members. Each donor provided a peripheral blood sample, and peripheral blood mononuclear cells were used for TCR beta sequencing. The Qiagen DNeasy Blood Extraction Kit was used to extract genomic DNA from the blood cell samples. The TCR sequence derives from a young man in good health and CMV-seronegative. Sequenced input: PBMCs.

The base sequence is TGCAGCGCTCGGGGATCTAATGAAAAACTGTTTTTT. Translated, it reads CSARGSNEKLFF. The V gene is TRBV29-1 and the J gene is TRBJ1-4; no D gene call is confident. CDR1 and CDR2, looked up from the germline V gene, are SQVTM and ANQGSEA. Trimming takes 7 bases from V and 3 bases from J, and the germline ends sit 9 bases apart. The CDR3 measures 12 amino acids from cysteine to phenylalanine. Only the CDR3 portion is preserved as DNA: 36 bases, with reading frame beginning at the first base.